This TCR beta chain was captured in a study of T cell repertoires in cytomegalovirus infection. TCRdb ran MiXCR on the reads and lists one entry per CDR3 protein. The table shows approximately 1,000,000 distinct CDR3 sequences, with about a third occurring only once. Between the trimmed V and J ends, which lost 7 bases and 8 bases, there was a span of 12 bases. The CDR3 loop spans 12 amino acids. CDR1 is MGHRA and CDR2 is YSYEKL in the germline V gene. This clonotype was found a few times. Its antigen is as yet unknown. This receptor was identified in a human donor in good health (CMV status not recorded). Some clones in this sample may be carry-over from other donors' samples. The chain recombines TRBV4-1 with TRBJ2-1; D could derive from TRBD1 or TRBD2 (5 bases each). Sample: cultured CD8+ T cells from PBMCs, taken from culture after CMV antigen stimulation. CDR3 amino acids: CASMGTLDEQFF. CDR3 sequence (DNA): TGCGCCAGCATGGGGACCTTAGATGAGCAGTTCTTC.